This TCR beta chain was found in a study of T cells in tumors after PD-1 blockade. Assay: immunoSEQ multiplex PCR; the TCRdb copy retains only in-frame clones and omits some. The sample lists 45,000 to 50,000 clones, 79% occurring once. The germline V and J ends were trimmed by 4 bases and 7 bases, with 11 bases remaining between them. The CDR3 totals 12 residues. CDR1 is SGHDN and CDR2 is FVKESK in the germline V gene. This clone has more than one count but fewer than ten. Source: PBMCs, taken before anti-PD-1 therapy. The rearrangement joins TRBV14 to TRBJ2-7; D is perhaps TRBD1 or TRBD2 (5 bases each). The receptor comes from a human donor with advanced basal cell or squamous cell carcinoma (not recorded which). In nucleotides, the CDR3 is TGTGCCAGCAGCCCTCAGGGACGGGAGCAGTACTTC. It codes for CASSPQGREQYF.